Listed below are T cell receptor beta chains from one sample, sequenced in a study of early T cells in non-severe SARS-CoV-2 infection. Each CDR3 protein gets one entry after TCRdb re-called the 5' RACE reads with MiXCR. This table has tens of thousands of distinct CDR3 sequences, 5% to 5.5% appearing once. This specimen consisted of whole blood, obtained at baseline. All receptors derive from an adult who was a healthcare worker with PCR-confirmed SARS-CoV-2 infection or an uninfected control (not recorded which). Both conserved end residues are trimmed from each CDR3. The order of the fields is V gene, J gene, CDR3 protein.

TRBV20-1,TRBJ1-6,SARRDGNSPLH
TRBV7-9,TRBJ1-5,ASSLDLVGQPQH
TRBV11-2,TRBJ2-7,ASGTSGTYEQY
TRBV27,TRBJ1-1,ASSLSAQGTENTEAF
TRBV7-3,TRBJ2-7,ASSLDPGNSYEQY
TRBV19,TRBJ1-2,ASSFSTGGYGYT
TRBV30,TRBJ2-1,AWSTGTSGNNEQF
TRBV18,TRBJ2-1,ASSPRTTQHEQF
TRBV11-2,TRBJ2-1,ASSPADEQF
TRBV6-6,TRBJ2-1,ASSRDSYNEQF
TRBV29-1,TRBJ2-1,SVAGLNEQF
TRBV12-5,TRBJ2-7,ASAPTGGNEQY
TRBV12-3/TRBV12-4,TRBJ2-6,ASSQGRSVYSGANVLT
TRBV9,TRBJ2-5,ASSLPPTETQY
TRBV4-3,TRBJ1-2,ASSHQQGNYGYT
TRBV20-1,TRBJ1-2,SAREPSGGGPGYGYT
TRBV4-1,TRBJ1-1,ASSQDIHPGNTEAF
TRBV7-2,TRBJ1-1,ASSPRALQGTEAF
TRBV6-5,TRBJ2-1,ASSSLGEGRSNEQF
TRBV27,TRBJ2-3,ASTPLAVADTQY
TRBV5-1,TRBJ2-7,ASSPGQGHEQY
TRBV10-1,TRBJ1-2,ASSPTGNYGYT
TRBV6-2/TRBV6-3,TRBJ1-5,ASSRGQGWINQPQH
TRBV11-2,TRBJ2-1,ASSGLAGANYNEQF
TRBV28,TRBJ1-5,ASSRPSQPQH
TRBV28,TRBJ2-7,ASSFISGGAYEQY
TRBV6-1,TRBJ1-5,ASSVQGARSNQPQH
TRBV7-9,TRBJ1-6,ASSLLRTGDYSPLH
TRBV28,TRBJ2-2,ASSSLSYTGELF
TRBV6-4,TRBJ1-1,ASSPERGTEAF
TRBV24-1,TRBJ2-1,ATEGQGLYNEQF
TRBV5-4,TRBJ2-4,ASSLSLAKNIQY
TRBV30,TRBJ1-1,AWSRAETEAF
TRBV4-3,TRBJ2-4,ASSQGISQAKNIQY
TRBV7-9,TRBJ2-1,ASSFDRVGEQF
TRBV28,TRBJ2-7,ASSLHEQY
TRBV7-8,TRBJ2-6,ASSLTLSGANVLT
TRBV4-3,TRBJ1-3,ASSQAPRGASGNTIY
TRBV20-1,TRBJ1-4,SARERRVREKLF